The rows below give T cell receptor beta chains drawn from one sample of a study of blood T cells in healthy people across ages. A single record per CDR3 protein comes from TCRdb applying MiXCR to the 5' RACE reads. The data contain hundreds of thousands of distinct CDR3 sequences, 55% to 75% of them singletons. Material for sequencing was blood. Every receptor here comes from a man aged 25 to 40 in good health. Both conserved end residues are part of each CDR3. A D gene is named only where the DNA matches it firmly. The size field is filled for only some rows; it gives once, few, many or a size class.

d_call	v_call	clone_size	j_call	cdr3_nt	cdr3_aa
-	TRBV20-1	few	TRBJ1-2	TGCAGTGCTAGACTTCCAGGCGGATTGATGTATGGCTACACCTTC	CSARLPGGLMYGYTF
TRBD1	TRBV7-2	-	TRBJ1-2	TGTGCCAGCAGCTCAACCGGGACAGGCTATGGCTACACCTTC	CASSSTGTGYGYTF
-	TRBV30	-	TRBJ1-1	TGTGCCTGGAGTTCCCGGACGGAGGCAGGGGCTTTCTTT	CAWSSRTEAGAFF
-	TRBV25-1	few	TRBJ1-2	TGTGCCAGCAGTGAAATGGGGGGCGGCGCTGGCTACACCTTC	CASSEMGGGAGYTF
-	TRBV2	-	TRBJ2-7	TGTGCCAGCTGCATTCGGGAGCCGGCGTACTTC	CASCIREPAYF
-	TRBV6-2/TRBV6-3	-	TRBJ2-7	TGTGCCAGCAGTTACTCGATACGGCTAGGAAGCGAGCAGTACTTC	CASSYSIRLGSEQYF
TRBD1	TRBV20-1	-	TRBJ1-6	TGCAGTGCTAGAGATTTGGCAGGGGGGTCCTATAATTCACCCCTCCACTTT	CSARDLAGGSYNSPLHF
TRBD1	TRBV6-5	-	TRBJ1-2	TGTGCCAGCAGTTACTCGACGGGACAGCACTATGGCTACACCTTC	CASSYSTGQHYGYTF
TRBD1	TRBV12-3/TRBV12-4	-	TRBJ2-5	TGTGCCAGCAGCCCGACAGGGCGGGCCGGAGAGACCCAGTACTTC	CASSPTGRAGETQYF
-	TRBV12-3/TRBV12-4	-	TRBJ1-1	TGTGCCAGCAGTTTAGGAATTACAGCTTTCTTT	CASSLGITAFF
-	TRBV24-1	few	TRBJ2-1	TGTGCCACCAGTGAAGCAGGGTCACCTCCATACAATGAGCAGTTCTTC	CATSEAGSPPYNEQFF
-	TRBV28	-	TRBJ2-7	TGTGCCAGCAGTTTATTTGGAGGAGGTCGGTACTTC	CASSLFGGGRYF
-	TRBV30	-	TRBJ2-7	TGTGCCTGGAGAAGGGGAAATGAGTACGAGCAGTACTTC	CAWRRGNEYEQYF
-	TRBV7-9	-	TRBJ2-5	TGTGCCAGCAGCTTACAGAGACAGAGAGAGACCCAGTACTTC	CASSLQRQRETQYF
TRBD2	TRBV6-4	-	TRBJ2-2	TGTGCCAGCAGTGAGCGGGAGACCGGGGAGCTGTTTTTT	CASSERETGELFF
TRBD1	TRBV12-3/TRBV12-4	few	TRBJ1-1	TGTGCCAGCAACCAACAGGGGATGGCCACTGAAGCTTTCTTT	CASNQQGMATEAFF
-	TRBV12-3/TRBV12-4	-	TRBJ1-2	TGTGCCAGCAGTACTAATGGCTACACCTTC	CASSTNGYTF
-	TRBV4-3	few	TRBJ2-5	TGCGCCAGCAGCCAAGATTTTGGCAGGGGCTGGGAGACCCAGTACTTC	CASSQDFGRGWETQYF
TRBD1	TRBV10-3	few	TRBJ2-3	TGTGCCATCAGACGGACAGGGGCTGGGGATACGCAGTATTTT	CAIRRTGAGDTQYF
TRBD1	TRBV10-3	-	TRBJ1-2	TGTGCCATCAGTGTCCGCCCGGCGGGACAGGGGTTGGATGGCTACACCTTC	CAISVRPAGQGLDGYTF
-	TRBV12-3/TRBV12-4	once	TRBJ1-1	TGTGCCAGCAGTTTACAACTCAACCGCGAAGCTTTCTTT	CASSLQLNREAFF
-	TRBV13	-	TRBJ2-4	TGTGCCAGCAGCTTACCAGGCCAGGTGGCCAAAAACATTCAGTACTTC	CASSLPGQVAKNIQYF
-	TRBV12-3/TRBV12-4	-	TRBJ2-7	TGTGCCAGCAGCCACTCTATGGGACGCTTGAGGGAGCAGTACTTC	CASSHSMGRLREQYF
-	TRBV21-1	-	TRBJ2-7	TGTGCCAGCACCGCCCGGGACAGGGGAACCTACGAGCAGTACTTC	CASTARDRGTYEQYF
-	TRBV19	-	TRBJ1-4	TGTGCCACTATGGAGGGGAATGAAAAACTGTTTTTT	CATMEGNEKLFF
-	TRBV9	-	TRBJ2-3	TGTGCCAGCAGCGTAGAGTCAGGGTGGAGGACCGGACGGGGAGATACGCAGTATTTT	CASSVESGWRTGRGDTQYF
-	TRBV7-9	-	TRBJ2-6	TGTGCCAGCAGCCTAGGGTTACTCTTTGCCAACGTCCTGACTTTC	CASSLGLLFANVLTF
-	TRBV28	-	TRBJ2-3	TGTGCCAGCAGTTTATCTACGCCTCTATGGGATACGCAGTATTTT	CASSLSTPLWDTQYF
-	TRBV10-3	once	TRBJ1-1	TGTGCCATCAGTGATTCGGGGGGGAACACTGAAGCTTTCTTT	CAISDSGGNTEAFF
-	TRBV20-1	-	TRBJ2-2	TGCAGTGGGGTCGAATCGAACACCGGGGAGCTGTTTTTT	CSGVESNTGELFF
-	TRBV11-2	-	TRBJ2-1	TGTGCAACCCGGCCCCTACAGGGAGGACGGTTCACTGAGCAGTTCTTC	CATRPLQGGRFTEQFF
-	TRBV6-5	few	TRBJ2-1	TGTGCCAGCAGCATCACGGGACTCGCTAACTACAATGAGCAGTTCTTC	CASSITGLANYNEQFF
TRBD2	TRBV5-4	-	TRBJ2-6	TGTGCCAGCAGCTTGCGGACTAGAGCATCTGGGGCCAACGTCCTGACTTTC	CASSLRTRASGANVLTF
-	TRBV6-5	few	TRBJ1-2	TGTGCCAGCAGATCAACCCTGGGCGGCGTTGGAGGCTACACCTTC	CASRSTLGGVGGYTF
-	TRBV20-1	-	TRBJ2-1	TGCAGTGCCCAGGTATGGGAGGATGAGCAGTTCTTC	CSAQVWEDEQFF
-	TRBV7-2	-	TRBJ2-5	TGTGCCAGCAGCTTAGCTCTGGTAGGGAAAGAGACCCAGTACTTC	CASSLALVGKETQYF
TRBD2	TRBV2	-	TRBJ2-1	TGTGCCAGTGAGGAGGGGACTAGCGGGTCTGAGCAGTTCTTC	CASEEGTSGSEQFF
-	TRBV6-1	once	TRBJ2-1	TGTGCCAGCAGCCCGAGGGGGGTGGCGGGACGCCACAATGAGCAGTTCTTC	CASSPRGVAGRHNEQFF
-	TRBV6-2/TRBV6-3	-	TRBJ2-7	TGTGCCAGCAGTTACTCGAGGCAGGAAGAGGTATGGGGCTACGAGCAGTACTTC	CASSYSRQEEVWGYEQYF
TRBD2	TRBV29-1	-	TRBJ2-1	TGCAGCGTGGGGGGGGGTTTAAGGGGTGAGCAGTTCTTC	CSVGGGLRGEQFF
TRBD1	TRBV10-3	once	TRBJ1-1	TGTGCCATCAGTGAGTTCGGACAGGGGGCGGCGGTTGGGGTTGAAGCTTTCTTT	CAISEFGQGAAVGVEAFF
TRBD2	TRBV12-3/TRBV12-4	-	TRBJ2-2	TGTGCCAGCGAACCCGGGGGGTTGAACACCGGGGAGCTGTTTTTT	CASEPGGLNTGELFF
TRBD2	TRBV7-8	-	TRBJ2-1	TGTGCCAGCAGCCCGAGCCTACTAGCGGAGATCAACAATGAGCAGTTCTTC	CASSPSLLAEINNEQFF
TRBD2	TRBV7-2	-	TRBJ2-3	TGTGCCAGCAGCGCCATCGGGGCGGGAGTCTCCACAGATACGCAGTATTTT	CASSAIGAGVSTDTQYF
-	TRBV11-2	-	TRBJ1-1	TGTGCCAGCAGCCCATTGGCTGCTGAAGCTTTCTTT	CASSPLAAEAFF